This T cell receptor (beta chain) was captured in a study of blood T cell repertoires in COVID-19. This CDR3 comprises 13 residues. V was clipped by 2 bases and J by 8 bases; unmatched bases: 2. The germline CDR1 and CDR2 sequences are KGHDR and SFDVKD. Sequencing was performed with immunoSEQ multiplex PCR; in TCRdb, only in-frame clones are kept and a portion is missing. The table records roughly 140,000 clones, 70% to 90% of them present only once. The sample taken for sequencing was peripheral blood. The clonotype comes from a woman aged 55-75 years with COVID-19, enrolled during active disease. The chain is built from TRBV24-1 and TRBJ2-1, with TRBD1 matching over 7 bases. The CDR3 DNA sequence: TGTGCCACCAGTGATTACAGGGGCTATGAGCAGTTCTTC. Protein sequence: CATSDYRGYEQFF.